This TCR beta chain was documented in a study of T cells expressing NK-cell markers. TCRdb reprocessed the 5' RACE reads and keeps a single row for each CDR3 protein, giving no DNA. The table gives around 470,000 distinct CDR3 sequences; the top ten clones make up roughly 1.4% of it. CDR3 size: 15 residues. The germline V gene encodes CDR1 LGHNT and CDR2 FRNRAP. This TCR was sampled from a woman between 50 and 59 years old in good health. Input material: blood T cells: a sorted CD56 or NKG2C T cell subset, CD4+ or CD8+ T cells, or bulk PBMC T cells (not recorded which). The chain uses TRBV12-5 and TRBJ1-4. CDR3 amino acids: CASGSGLATNEKLFF. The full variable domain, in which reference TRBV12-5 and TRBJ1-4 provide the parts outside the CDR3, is DARVTQTPRHKVTEMGQEVTMRCQPILGHNTVFWYRQTMMQGLELLAYFRNRAPLDDSGMPKDRFSAEMPDATLATLKIQPSEPRDSAVYFCASGSGLATNEKLFFGSGTQLSVL.